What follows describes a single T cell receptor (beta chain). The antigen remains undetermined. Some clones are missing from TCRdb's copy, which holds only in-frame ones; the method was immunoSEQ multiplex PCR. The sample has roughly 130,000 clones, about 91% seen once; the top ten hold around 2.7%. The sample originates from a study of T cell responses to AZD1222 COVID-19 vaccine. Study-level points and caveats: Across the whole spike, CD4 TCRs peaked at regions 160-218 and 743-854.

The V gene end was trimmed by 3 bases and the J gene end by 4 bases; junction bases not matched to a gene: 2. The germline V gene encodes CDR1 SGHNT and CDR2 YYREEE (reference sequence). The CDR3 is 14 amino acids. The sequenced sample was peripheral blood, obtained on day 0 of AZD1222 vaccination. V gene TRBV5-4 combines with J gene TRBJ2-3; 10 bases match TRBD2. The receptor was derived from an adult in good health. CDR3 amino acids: CASSSGTSADTQYF. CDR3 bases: TGTGCCAGCAGCTCGGGGACTAGCGCAGATACGCAGTATTTT.